The 18 T cell receptor beta chains below were found in one sample sequenced in a study of CD8 T cells in ankylosing spondylitis. MiXCR, applied by TCRdb to the 5' RACE reads, yields one record per CDR3 protein. Seen here are approximately 250,000 distinct CDR3 sequences, about 11% observed once, and the top ten hold about 3%. Sequencing was done on a sample of blood, either unsorted or a sorted T cell fraction (not recorded which). Every receptor here comes from a male donor with ankylosing spondylitis or in good health (not recorded which).

As for this clonotype: The DNA is left out, because the CDR3 cannot be placed on it with certainty; the CDR3 is given as TCRdb lists it. The J gene is TRBJ2-2, the V gene TRBV3-1; no check of the table's D call, TRBD1, against the DNA was made. The CDR3 adds up to 13 amino acids, both ends counted. The germline V gene encodes CDR1 LGHDT and CDR2 YNNKEL (reference sequence). The CDR3 region is CASSEQGTGSCFF.

In the case of this clonotype: A read error may explain this, as a much larger clone is one base away. The chain has TRBV7-2 and TRBJ1-3, with D hard to call. Germline V CDR1 and CDR2: SGHTA, FQGNSA. The CDR3 runs to 14 residues. As DNA, the CDR3 is TGTGTCAGTAGCTCCGCGAGGGCTGGAAACACCATATATTTT. Its translation is CVSSSARAGNTIYF.

Ten or more counts support this clonotype. This chain uses TRBV5-1 with TRBJ2-5; the D gene is possibly TRBD2 (5 bases). This CDR3 region has 15 residues. Trimming cost V 6 bases and J 5 bases, with 20 bases left between them. CDR1 SGHRS and CDR2 YFSETQ come from the germline V gene. CDR3 region: CASNLGGPVVETQYF. The CDR3 region has the DNA TGCGCCAGCAATTTGGGCGGGCCCGTCGTGGAGACCCAGTACTTC.

This clonotype appeared many times. The chain uses TRBV12-3 or TRBV12-4 and TRBJ2-2; D is undetermined. The CDR3 consists of 15 residues. The ends were cut back, 3 bases at V and 6 bases at J, with 14 bases in the middle. CDR3: CASSFSPTPAGELFF. The DNA for the CDR3 is TGTGCCAGCAGTTTCAGCCCGACCCCAGCCGGGGAGCTGTTTTTT.

This clonotype appeared many times. The chain links TRBV6-1 to TRBJ1-2; weak D call: TRBD1 (5 bases). Germline CDR1 and CDR2: MNHNS and SASEGT. The CDR3 has 12 amino acids. Trimming cost V 7 bases and J 5 bases, with 11 bases left between them. The CDR3 nucleotides read TGTGCCAGCACTGACAGCCCGTATGGCTACACCTTC. It yields the protein CASTDSPYGYTF.

Here the CDR3 DNA reads TGTGCCAGCAGCCAACCGGCTAGCGGGGCCGACCAAGAGACCCAGTACTTC. Translating gives CASSQPASGADQETQYF. The chain carries TRBV14 and TRBJ2-5, with 9 bases aligning to TRBD2. Trimming took 2 bases from V and 0 from J; bases not matched to a gene: 7. CDR1 is SGHDN and CDR2 is FVKESK in the germline V gene. The CDR3 runs 17 residues. The full variable domain, rest sourced from reference TRBV14 and TRBJ2-5, is EAGVTQFPSHSVIEKGQTVTLRCDPISGHDNLYWYRRVMGKEIKFLLHFVKESKQDESGMPNNRFLAERTGGTYSTLKVQPAELEDSGVYFCASSQPASGADQETQYFGPGTRLLVL.

This clonotype was seen many times. V is TRBV6-5 and J is TRBJ2-3, with 16 bases aligning to TRBD2. The germline V gene has CDR1 MNHEY and CDR2 SVGAGI. The CDR3 spans 18 residues. Trimming took 4 bases from V and 0 from J; bases not matched to a gene: 4. The CDR3 DNA reads TGTGCCAGCAGTTTGGGACTAGCGGGAGGGTCAAGCACAGATACGCAGTATTTT. Its translation: CASSLGLAGGSSTDTQYF.

The gene calls are TRBV20-1 and TRBJ2-2, with D possibly TRBD1 on 5 matching bases. CDR3 length equals 15 residues. Germline-derived CDR1 and CDR2 are DFQATT and SNEGSKA (reference sequence). V was shortened by 0 bases and J by 1 base, with 9 bases between the two germline ends. CDR3 sequence reads: CSARDSRVNTGELFF. The CDR3 DNA reads TGCAGTGCTAGAGATTCCAGGGTGAACACCGGGGAGCTGTTTTTT.

This clonotype occurred many times. The chain has TRBV6-1 and TRBJ2-7; D remains unclear. The germline V and J ends were trimmed by 6 bases and 7 bases, with 16 bases remaining between them. Germline V CDR1 and CDR2: MNHNS, SASEGT. CDR3 length equals 13 residues. The CDR3 nucleotides are TGTGCCAGCAGCCCCATTATGAAAGAAGAGCAGTACTTC. It translates to CASSPIMKEEQYF.

The chain uses TRBV3-1 and TRBJ2-1; TRBD2 aligns across 12 bases. Trimming took 5 bases from V and 8 from J; bases not matched to a gene: 7. The CDR3 runs 15 residues. Germline V gene lookup returns CDR1 LGHDT and CDR2 YNNKEL (reference sequence). The CDR3 protein is CASSETSGSNYEQFF. The CDR3 nucleotides are TGTGCCAGCAGCGAGACTAGCGGGAGTAATTATGAGCAGTTCTTC.

The sample holds many counts of this clonotype. The chain is built from TRBV30 and TRBJ1-2; possible D gene TRBD1, 5 bases. This CDR3 has 11 residues. V dropped 8 bases and J dropped 4 bases, with 11 bases sitting between them. Germline V lookup: CDR1 GTSNPN, CDR2 SVGIG (reference sequence). Here the CDR3 reads CALGQGYGYTF. As DNA, the CDR3 is TGTGCCCTGGGGCAGGGCTATGGCTACACCTTC.

The V call is TRBV5-1, the J call TRBJ2-1; weak D call: TRBD2 (6 bases). V lost 4 bases and J 12 bases, leaving 20 bases between the germline ends. Germline-derived CDR1 and CDR2 are SGHRS and YFSETQ. The CDR3 has 14 residues. The CDR3 reads CASSTGLPVGAQFF. In nucleotides, the CDR3 is TGCGCCAGCAGCACGGGACTTCCCGTTGGGGCGCAGTTCTTC.

This clonotype has just a few counts. The chain uses TRBV7-9 and TRBJ2-1, with D unresolved. The CDR3 has 14 residues. From germline, CDR1 is SEHNR and CDR2 FQNEAQ (reference sequence). Trimming removed 0 bases at V and 5 bases at J, with 8 bases between. The DNA of the CDR3 is TGTGCCAGCAGCTTAGCGCTATCCGACAATGAGCAGTTCTTC. It translates to CASSLALSDNEQFF.

This clonotype was counted ten times or more. J is TRBJ1-1 and V is TRBV29-1, with a weak D call TRBD1 (5 bases). Germline lookup yields CDR1 SQVTM and CDR2 ANQGSEA. This CDR3 spans 12 amino acids. V was clipped by 7 bases and J by 1 base, with 10 bases between them. The CDR3 coding sequence is TGCAGCGCCCACGGGGGGAACACTGAAGCTTTCTTT. It yields the protein CSAHGGNTEAFF.

The table lists this clonotype with many counts. The chain links TRBV20-1 to TRBJ2-7, with 8 bases fitting TRBD1. The V gene's germline CDR1 is DFQATT and CDR2 SNEGSKA (reference sequence). The trim removed 6 bases at V and 2 bases at J, leaving 6 bases unmatched. The CDR3 contains 13 residues. The CDR3 coding sequence is TGCAGTGCGGCACAGGGGGACCCCTACGAGCAGTACTTC. It yields the protein CSAAQGDPYEQYF.

This clonotype was recorded many times. The chain employs TRBV6-1 and TRBJ1-1; the D is unclear. The CDR3 spans 14 residues. The germline V gene has CDR1 MNHNS and CDR2 SASEGT. V lost 3 bases, J lost 0 bases, and 8 bases lay in between. For the CDR3, the DNA is TGTGCCAGCAGTGAGGGATTTATGAACACTGAAGCTTTCTTT. Translation gives CASSEGFMNTEAFF.

This clonotype was detected a few times. The chain has TRBV20-1 and TRBJ2-5; D may match TRBD1 or TRBD2 (5 bases each). The CDR3 is made up of 15 amino acids. Trimming removed 0 bases at V and 4 bases at J, with 15 bases between. Germline lookup yields CDR1 DFQATT and CDR2 SNEGSKA (reference sequence). CDR3 residues: CSARDRAPGGETQYF. The CDR3 DNA reads as TGCAGTGCTAGAGATAGGGCTCCTGGGGGAGAGACCCAGTACTTC.

The sample holds many counts of this clonotype. This chain uses TRBV18 with TRBJ2-5; D is undetermined. Germline CDR1 is KGHSH and CDR2 is LQKENI. The V end lost 5 bases, the J end lost 2 bases, and 12 bases lay between the germline ends. There are 14 residues in the CDR3. This chain's CDR3 is CASSTLPNQETQYF. CDR3 nucleotides: TGTGCCAGCTCAACTCTACCAAATCAAGAGACCCAGTACTTC.